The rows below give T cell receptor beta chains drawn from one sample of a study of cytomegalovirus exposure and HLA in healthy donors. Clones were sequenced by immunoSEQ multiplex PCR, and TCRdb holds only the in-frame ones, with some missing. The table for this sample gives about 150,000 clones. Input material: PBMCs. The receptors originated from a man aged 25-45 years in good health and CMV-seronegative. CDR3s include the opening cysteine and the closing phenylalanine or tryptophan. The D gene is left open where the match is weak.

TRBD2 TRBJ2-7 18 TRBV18 CASSPEPRPGLAYYEQYF TGTGCCAGCTCACCTGAACCCCGCCCGGGACTAGCTTACTACGAGCAGTACTTC
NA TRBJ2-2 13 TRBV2 CASSYGGTGELFF TGTGCCAGCAGCTACGGGGGCACCGGGGAGCTGTTTTTT
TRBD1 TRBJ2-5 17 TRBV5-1 CASGPGTGALTGREQYF TGCGCCAGCGGTCCCGGGACAGGGGCGCTAACTGGGAGGGAGCAGTACTTC
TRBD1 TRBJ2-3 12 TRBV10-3 CATGTDTDTQYF TGTGCCACCGGGACAGACACAGATACGCAGTATTTT
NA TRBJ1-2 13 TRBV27 CASSWGANYGYTF TGTGCCAGCAGTTGGGGGGCTAACTATGGCTACACCTTC
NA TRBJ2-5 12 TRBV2 CASSQGRETQYF TGTGCCAGCAGTCAGGGGCGTGAGACCCAGTACTTC
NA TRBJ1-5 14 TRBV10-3 CAAGRGWGSQPQHF TGTGCCGCCGGCCGGGGTTGGGGTTCTCAGCCCCAGCATTTT
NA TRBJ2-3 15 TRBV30 CAWSRTSGVGDTQYF TGTGCCTGGAGTAGAACCTCGGGAGTGGGAGATACGCAGTATTTT
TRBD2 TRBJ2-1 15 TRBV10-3 CAISESPSGRGEQFF TGTGCCATCAGTGAGTCGCCTAGCGGGAGGGGTGAGCAGTTCTTC
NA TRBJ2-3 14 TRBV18 CASLRGSNTDTQYF TGTGCCAGCTTAAGGGGGAGTAACACAGATACGCAGTATTTT
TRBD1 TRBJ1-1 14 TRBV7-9 CASSSQGAFTEAFF TGTGCCAGCAGCTCCCAGGGGGCCTTTACTGAAGCTTTCTTT
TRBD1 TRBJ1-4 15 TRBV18 CASSHDRGLYEKLFF TGTGCCAGCTCGCACGACAGGGGGCTGTATGAAAAACTGTTTTTT
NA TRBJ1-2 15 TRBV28 CASSQTGPSNYGYTF TGTGCCAGCAGCCAAACAGGCCCTAGTAACTATGGCTACACCTTC
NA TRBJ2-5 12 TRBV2 CASSVQAVPPYF TGTGCCAGCAGTGTACAGGCCGTCCCCCCTTACTTC
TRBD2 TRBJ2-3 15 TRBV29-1 CSVEGVGRGTDTQYF TGCAGCGTTGAAGGGGTCGGGAGGGGCACAGATACGCAGTATTTT
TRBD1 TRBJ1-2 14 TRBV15 CATSSPGQQRDYTF TGTGCCACCAGTAGTCCGGGACAGCAAAGGGACTACACCTTC
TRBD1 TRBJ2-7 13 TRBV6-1 CASRRQGAGEQYF TGTGCCAGCAGGCGACAGGGGGCCGGGGAGCAGTACTTC
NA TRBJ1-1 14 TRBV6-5 CASSSQTMNTEAFF TGTGCCAGCAGCTCGCAGACTATGAACACTGAAGCTTTCTTT
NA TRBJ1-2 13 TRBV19 CASTGGLGLGYTF TGTGCCAGCACCGGGGGACTGGGGCTGGGCTACACCTTC